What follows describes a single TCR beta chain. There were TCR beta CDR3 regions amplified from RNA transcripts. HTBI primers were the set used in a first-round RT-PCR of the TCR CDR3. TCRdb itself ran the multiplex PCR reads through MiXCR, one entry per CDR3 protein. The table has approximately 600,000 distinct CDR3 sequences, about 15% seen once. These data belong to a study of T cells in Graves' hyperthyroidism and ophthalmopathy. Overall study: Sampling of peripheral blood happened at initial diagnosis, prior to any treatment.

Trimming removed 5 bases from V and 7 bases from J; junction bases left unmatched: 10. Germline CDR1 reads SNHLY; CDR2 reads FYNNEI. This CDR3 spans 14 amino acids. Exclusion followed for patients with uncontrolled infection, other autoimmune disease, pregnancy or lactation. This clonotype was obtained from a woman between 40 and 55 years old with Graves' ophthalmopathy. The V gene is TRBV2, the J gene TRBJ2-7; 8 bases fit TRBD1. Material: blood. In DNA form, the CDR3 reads TGTGCCAGCAGTCAGGACAGGGTGAGGGGGGAGCAGTACTTC. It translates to CASSQDRVRGEQYF.